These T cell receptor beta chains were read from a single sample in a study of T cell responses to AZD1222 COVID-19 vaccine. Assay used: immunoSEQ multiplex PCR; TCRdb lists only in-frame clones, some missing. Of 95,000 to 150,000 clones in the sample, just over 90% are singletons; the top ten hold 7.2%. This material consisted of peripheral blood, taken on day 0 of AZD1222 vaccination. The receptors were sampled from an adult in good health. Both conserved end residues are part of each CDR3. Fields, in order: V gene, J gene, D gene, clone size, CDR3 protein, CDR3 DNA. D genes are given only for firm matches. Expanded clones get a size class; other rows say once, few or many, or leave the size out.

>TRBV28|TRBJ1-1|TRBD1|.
CASRWGDRGNTEAFF
TGTGCCAGCAGGTGGGGGGACAGGGGGAACACTGAAGCTTTCTTT
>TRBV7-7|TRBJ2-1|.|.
CASSLELGYEQFF
TGTGCTAGCAGCTTAGAGTTGGGGTATGAGCAGTTCTTC
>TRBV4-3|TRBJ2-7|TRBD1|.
CASSQGQGAGYEQYF
TGCGCCAGCAGCCAAGGACAGGGGGCGGGCTACGAGCAGTACTTC
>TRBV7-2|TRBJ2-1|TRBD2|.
CASSLGTSGRGEQFF
TGTGCCAGCAGCTTAGGGACTAGCGGGAGAGGAGAACAGTTCTTC
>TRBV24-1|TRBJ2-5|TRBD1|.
CATSGTAVETQYF
TGTGCCACCTCGGGGACAGCCGTCGAGACCCAGTACTTC
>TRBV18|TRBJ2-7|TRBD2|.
CASSPDASGYEQYF
TGTGCCAGCTCACCAGACGCTAGCGGGTACGAGCAGTACTTC
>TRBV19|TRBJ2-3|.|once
CASTGGAGDTQYF
TGTGCCAGTACCGGAGGGGCGGGAGATACGCAGTATTTT
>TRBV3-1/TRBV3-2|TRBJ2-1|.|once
CASSHGTPSSYNEQFF
TGTGCCAGCAGCCATGGGACACCGAGCTCCTACAATGAGCAGTTCTTC
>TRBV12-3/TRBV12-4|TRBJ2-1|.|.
CASSRGWEQFF
TGTGCCAGCAGCCGCGGTTGGGAGCAGTTCTTC
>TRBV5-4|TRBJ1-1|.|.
CASSPGWGLGTEAFF
TGTGCCAGCAGCCCGGGATGGGGCCTGGGCACTGAAGCTTTCTTT